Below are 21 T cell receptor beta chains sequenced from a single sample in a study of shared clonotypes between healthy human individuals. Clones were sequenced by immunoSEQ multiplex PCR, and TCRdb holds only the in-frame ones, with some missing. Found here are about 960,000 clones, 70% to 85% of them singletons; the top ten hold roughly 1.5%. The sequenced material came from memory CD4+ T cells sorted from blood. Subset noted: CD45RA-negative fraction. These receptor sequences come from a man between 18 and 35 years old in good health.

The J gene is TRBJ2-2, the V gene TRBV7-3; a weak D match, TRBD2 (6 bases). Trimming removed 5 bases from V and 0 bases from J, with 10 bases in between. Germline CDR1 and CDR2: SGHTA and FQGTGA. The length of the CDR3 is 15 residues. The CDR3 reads CASSPGGTNTGELFF. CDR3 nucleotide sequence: TGTGCCAGCAGCCCTGGAGGGACGAACACCGGGGAGCTGTTTTTT.

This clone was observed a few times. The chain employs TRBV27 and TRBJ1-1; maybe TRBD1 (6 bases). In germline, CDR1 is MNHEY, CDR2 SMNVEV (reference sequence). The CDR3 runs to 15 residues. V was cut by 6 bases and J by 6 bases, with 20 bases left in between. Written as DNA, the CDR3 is TGTGCCAGCAGACAGCGCGGACAGCCAAGCGCTGAAGCTTTCTTT. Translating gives CASRQRGQPSAEAFF.

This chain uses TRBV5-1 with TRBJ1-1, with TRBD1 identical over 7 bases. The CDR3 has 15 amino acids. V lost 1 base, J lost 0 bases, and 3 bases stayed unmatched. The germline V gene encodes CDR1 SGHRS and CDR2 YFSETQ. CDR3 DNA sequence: TGCGCCAGCAGCTTGTATACAGGGGTGAACACTGAAGCTTTCTTT. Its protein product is CASSLYTGVNTEAFF.

CDR3: CASSLVPGVPEAEAFF. The CDR3 bases are TGCGCCAGCAGCTTGGTCCCCGGGGTACCTGAGGCTGAAGCTTTCTTT. The chain uses TRBV5-1 and TRBJ1-1; the D is unclear. The germline gives CDR1 SGHRS, CDR2 YFSETQ. The length of the CDR3 is 16 residues. V was cut by 0 bases and J by 6 bases, with 18 bases left in between.

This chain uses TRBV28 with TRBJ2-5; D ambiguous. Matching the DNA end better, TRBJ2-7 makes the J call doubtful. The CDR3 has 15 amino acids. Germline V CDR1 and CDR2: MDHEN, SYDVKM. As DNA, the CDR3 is TGTGCCAGCACCTCAGCCGCCTCCCAGGTATACGAGCAGTACTTC. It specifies CASTSAASQVYEQYF.

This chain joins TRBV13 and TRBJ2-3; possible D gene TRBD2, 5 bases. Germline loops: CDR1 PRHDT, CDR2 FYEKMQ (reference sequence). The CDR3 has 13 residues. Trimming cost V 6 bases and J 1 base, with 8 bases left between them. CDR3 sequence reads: CASREAGTDTQYF. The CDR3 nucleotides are TGTGCCAGCAGGGAGGCCGGCACAGATACGCAGTATTTT.

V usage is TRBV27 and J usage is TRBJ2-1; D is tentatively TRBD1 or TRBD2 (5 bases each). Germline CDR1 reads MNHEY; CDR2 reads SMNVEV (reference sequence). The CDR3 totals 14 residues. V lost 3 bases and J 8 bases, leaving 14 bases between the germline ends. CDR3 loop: CASSLAWGSDEQFF. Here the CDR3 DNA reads TGTGCCAGCAGTTTGGCTTGGGGGAGTGATGAGCAGTTCTTC.

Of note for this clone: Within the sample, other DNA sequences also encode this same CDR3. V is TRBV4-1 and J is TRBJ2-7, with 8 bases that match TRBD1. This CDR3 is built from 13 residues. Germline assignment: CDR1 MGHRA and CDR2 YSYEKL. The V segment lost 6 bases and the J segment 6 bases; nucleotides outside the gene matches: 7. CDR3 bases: TGCGCCAGCAGTCACCGGACAGGGTCCGAGCAGTACTTC. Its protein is CASSHRTGSEQYF.

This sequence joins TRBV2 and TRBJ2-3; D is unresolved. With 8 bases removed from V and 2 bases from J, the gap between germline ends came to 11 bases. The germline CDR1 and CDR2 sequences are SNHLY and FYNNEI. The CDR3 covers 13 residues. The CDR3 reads CASGTGLTDTQYF. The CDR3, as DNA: TGTGCCAGCGGAACGGGCCTCACAGATACGCAGTATTTT.

The CDR3 DNA reads TGTGCCAGCACCACTAGCGGGAGGGCCTACAATGAGCAGTTCTTC. Protein product: CASTTSGRAYNEQFF. J is TRBJ2-1 and V is TRBV7-6, with TRBD2 matching 13 bases. Germline V CDR1 and CDR2: SGHVS, FNYEAQ. The ends lost 7 bases at V and 2 bases at J; junction bases unmatched: 2. This CDR3 spans 15 amino acids.

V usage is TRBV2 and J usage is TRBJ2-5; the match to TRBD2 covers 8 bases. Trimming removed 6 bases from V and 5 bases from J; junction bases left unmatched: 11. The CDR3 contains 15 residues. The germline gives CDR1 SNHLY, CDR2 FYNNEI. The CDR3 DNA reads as TGTGCCAGCAGGACCCGGGGGGGAATTGGGGAGACCCAGTACTTC. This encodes CASRTRGGIGETQYF.

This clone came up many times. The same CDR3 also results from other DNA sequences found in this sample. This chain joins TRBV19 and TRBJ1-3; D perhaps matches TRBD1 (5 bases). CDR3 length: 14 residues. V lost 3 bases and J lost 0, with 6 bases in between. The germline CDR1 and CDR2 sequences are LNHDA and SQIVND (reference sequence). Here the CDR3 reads CASSIDSSGNTIYF. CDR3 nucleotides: TGTGCCAGTAGTATCGACAGCTCTGGAAACACCATATATTTT.

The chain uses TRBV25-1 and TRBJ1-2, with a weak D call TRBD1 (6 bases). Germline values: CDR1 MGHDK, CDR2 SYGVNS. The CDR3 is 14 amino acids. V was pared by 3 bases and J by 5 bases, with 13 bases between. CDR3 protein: CASSDGGRQYGYTF. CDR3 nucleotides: TGTGCCAGCAGTGACGGGGGGCGCCAATATGGCTACACCTTC.

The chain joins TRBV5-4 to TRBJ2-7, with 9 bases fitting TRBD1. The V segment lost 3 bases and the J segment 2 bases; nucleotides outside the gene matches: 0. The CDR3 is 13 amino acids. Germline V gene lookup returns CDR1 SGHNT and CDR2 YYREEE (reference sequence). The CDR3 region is CASSWTGAYEQYF. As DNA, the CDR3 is TGTGCCAGCAGCTGGACAGGGGCCTACGAGCAGTACTTC.

The CDR3 loop is CATSRDLGRSGNTIYF. The DNA for the CDR3 is TGTGCCACCAGCAGAGATCTTGGGAGATCTGGAAACACCATATATTTT. V is TRBV15 and J is TRBJ1-3; D is uncertain. V was cut by 0 bases and J by 1 base, with 10 bases left in between. This CDR3 has 16 residues. In germline, CDR1 is LNHNV, CDR2 YYDKDF (reference sequence).

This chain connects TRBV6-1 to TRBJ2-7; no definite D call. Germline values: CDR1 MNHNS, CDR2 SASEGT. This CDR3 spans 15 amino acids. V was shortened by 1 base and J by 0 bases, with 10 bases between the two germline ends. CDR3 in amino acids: CASSEVVRSSYEQYF. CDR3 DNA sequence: TGTGCCAGCAGTGAAGTGGTCAGGAGCTCCTACGAGCAGTACTTC.

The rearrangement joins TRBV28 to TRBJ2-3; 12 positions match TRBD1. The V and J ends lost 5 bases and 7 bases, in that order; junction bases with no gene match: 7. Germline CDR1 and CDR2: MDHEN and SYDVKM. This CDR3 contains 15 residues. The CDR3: CASSVRDRGRHTQYF. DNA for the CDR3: TGTGCCAGCAGTGTCCGGGACAGGGGGCGACATACGCAGTATTTT. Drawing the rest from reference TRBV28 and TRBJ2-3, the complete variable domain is DVKVTQSSRYLVKRTGEKVFLECVQDMDHENMFWYRQDPGLGLRLIYFSYDVKMKEKGDIPEGYSVSREKKERFSLILESASTNQTSMYLCASSVRDRGRHTQYFGPGTRLTVL.

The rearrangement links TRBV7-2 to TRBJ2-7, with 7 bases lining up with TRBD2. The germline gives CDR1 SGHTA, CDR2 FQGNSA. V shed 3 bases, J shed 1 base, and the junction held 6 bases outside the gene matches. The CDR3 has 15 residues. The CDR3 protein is CASSFRFSGSYEQYF. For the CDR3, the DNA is TGTGCCAGCAGCTTCCGTTTTAGCGGGTCCTACGAGCAGTACTTC.

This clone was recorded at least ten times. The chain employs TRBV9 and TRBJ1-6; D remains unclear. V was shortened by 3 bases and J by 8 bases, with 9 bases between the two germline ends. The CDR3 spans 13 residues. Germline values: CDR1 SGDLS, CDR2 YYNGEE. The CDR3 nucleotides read TGTGCCAGCAGCGATTCGCTCCATTCACCCCTCCACTTT. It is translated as CASSDSLHSPLHF.

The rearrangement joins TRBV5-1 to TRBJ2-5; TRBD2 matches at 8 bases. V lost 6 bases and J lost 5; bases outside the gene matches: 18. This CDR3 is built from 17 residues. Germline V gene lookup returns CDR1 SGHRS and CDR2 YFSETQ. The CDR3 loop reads CASNGDSAGGLGETQYF. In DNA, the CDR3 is TGCGCCAGCAACGGTGACAGTGCGGGAGGACTAGGGGAGACCCAGTACTTC.

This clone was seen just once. The CDR3 region is CASSYTSGTGSTEAFF. The CDR3 DNA reads as TGTGCCAGCAGTTACACCTCCGGGACAGGGTCAACTGAAGCTTTCTTT. The rearrangement uses TRBV6-6 and TRBJ1-1; TRBD1 agrees at 9 bases. Trimming took 2 bases from V and 5 from J; bases not matched to a gene: 9. CDR3 length: 16 amino acids. Germline CDR1 is MNHNY and CDR2 is SVGAGI (reference sequence).